This entry lists 2 T cell receptor beta chains sequenced from one sample in a study of T cell responses to AZD1222 COVID-19 vaccine. The table came from immunoSEQ multiplex PCR; TCRdb's copy has only in-frame clones and leaves some out. Seen here are about 140,000 clones, roughly nine tenths observed once, and the top ten hold 7.5%. The material was peripheral blood, obtained 28 days after the second dose of the MenACWY control vaccine. The receptors were sampled from an adult who received the MenACWY meningococcal vaccine as a control.

In its sample, this clone was seen once. The genes are TRBV9 and TRBJ2-1; D could derive from TRBD1 or TRBD2 (5 bases each). V dropped 4 bases and J dropped 0 bases, with 20 bases sitting between them. Germline V gene data show CDR1 as SGDLS and CDR2 as YYNGEE. This CDR3 comprises 18 residues. The CDR3 region is CASSPRGDVRLSYNEQFF. CDR3 nucleotide sequence: TGTGCCAGCAGCCCAAGAGGGGACGTAAGGCTCTCCTACAATGAGCAGTTCTTC.

The chain is built from TRBV18 and TRBJ2-5, with D uncertain. Germline lookup yields CDR1 KGHSH and CDR2 LQKENI. V was shortened by 4 bases and J by 1 base, with 7 bases between the two germline ends. The CDR3 consists of 13 residues. CDR3 DNA: TGTGCCAGCTCACTAGAGGCCCAAGAGACCCAGTACTTC. Amino acids: CASSLEAQETQYF.